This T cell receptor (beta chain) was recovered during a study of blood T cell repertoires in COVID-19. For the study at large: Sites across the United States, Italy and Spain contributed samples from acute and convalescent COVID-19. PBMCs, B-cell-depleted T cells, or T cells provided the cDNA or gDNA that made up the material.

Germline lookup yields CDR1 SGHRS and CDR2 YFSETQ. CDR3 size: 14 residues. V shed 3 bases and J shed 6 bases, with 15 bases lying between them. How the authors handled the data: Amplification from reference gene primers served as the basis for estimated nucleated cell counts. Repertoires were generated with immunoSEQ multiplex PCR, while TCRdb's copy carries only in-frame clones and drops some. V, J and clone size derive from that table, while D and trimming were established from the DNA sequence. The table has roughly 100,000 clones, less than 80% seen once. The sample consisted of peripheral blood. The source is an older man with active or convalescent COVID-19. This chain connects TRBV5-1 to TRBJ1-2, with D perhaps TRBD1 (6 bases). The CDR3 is CASSWSGALDGYTF. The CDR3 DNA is TGCGCCAGCAGCTGGTCAGGGGCTTTGGATGGCTACACCTTC.